The present entry profiles one TCR beta chain with its context. The data stem from a study of blood T cell repertoires in COVID-19. The overall study: The United States, Italy and Spain provided the acute and convalescent COVID-19 samples. T cells, B-cell-depleted T cells, or PBMCs provided the cDNA or gDNA that served as material.

There are 13 residues in the CDR3. The germline V and J ends were trimmed by 7 bases and 4 bases, with 13 bases remaining between them. CDR1 and CDR2 (germline): SGHRS, YFSETQ. Clones were sequenced by immunoSEQ multiplex PCR, and TCRdb holds only the in-frame ones, with some missing. The sample has 70,000 to 95,000 clones; roughly 82% are singletons. The chain couples TRBV5-1 to TRBJ2-3; TRBD2 is a possible D gene (5 bases). This TCR derives from a human donor in a cohort sampled during active COVID-19. The sequenced material came from peripheral blood. CDR3 DNA sequence: TGCGCCAGCTCGATCTCGGGGTCAGATACGCAGTATTTT. Translation: CASSISGSDTQYF.